The text below deals with one TCR beta chain. Its matching antigen is unknown. Second doses were pooled across both intervals (about 4 or about 12 weeks). These data come from a study of T cell responses to AZD1222 COVID-19 vaccine. Study-wide results and limits: Repertoires were obtained solely post-peak T cell response.

Here immunoSEQ multiplex PCR was the method, and the copy in TCRdb shows in-frame clones only, minus some. The sample includes roughly 110,000 clones, approximately 92% of them seen just once. The CDR3 loop spans 15 amino acids. Germline values: CDR1 SEHNR, CDR2 FQNEAQ (reference sequence). V was shortened by 1 base and J by 1 base, with 10 bases between the two germline ends. The TCR comes from an adult who received the AZD1222 COVID-19 vaccine. This sample comprised peripheral blood, obtained 28 days after the second AZD1222 dose. This sequence joins TRBV7-9 and TRBJ1-1, with D uncertain. The CDR3 is CASSLGGRANTEAFF. The CDR3 DNA reads as TGTGCCAGCAGCTTAGGTGGTAGGGCGAACACTGAAGCTTTCTTT. Looking up the rest from reference TRBV7-9 and TRBJ1-1 gives the full variable domain: DTGVSQNPRHKITKRGQNVTFRCDPISEHNRLYWYRQTLGQGPEFLTYFQNEAQLEKSRLLSDRFSAERPKGSFSTLEIQRTEQGDSAMYLCASSLGGRANTEAFFGQGTRLTVV.